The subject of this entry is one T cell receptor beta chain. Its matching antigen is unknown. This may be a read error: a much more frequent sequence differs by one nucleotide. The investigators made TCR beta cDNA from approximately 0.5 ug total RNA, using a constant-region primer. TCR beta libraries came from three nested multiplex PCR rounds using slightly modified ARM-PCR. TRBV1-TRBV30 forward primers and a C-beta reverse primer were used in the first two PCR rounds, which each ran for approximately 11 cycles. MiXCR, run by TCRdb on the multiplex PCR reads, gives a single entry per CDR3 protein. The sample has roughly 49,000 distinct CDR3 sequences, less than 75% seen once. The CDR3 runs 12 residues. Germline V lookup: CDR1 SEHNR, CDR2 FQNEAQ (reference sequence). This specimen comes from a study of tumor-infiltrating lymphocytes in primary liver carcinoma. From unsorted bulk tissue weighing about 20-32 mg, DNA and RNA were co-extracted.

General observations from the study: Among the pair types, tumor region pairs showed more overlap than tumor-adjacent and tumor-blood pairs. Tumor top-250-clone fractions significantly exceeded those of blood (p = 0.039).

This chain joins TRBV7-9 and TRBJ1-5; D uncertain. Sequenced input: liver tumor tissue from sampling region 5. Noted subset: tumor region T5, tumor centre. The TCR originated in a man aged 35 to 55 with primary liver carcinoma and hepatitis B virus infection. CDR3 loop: CASEGLDQPKHF. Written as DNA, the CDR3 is TGTGCCAGCGAGGGTCTGGATCAGCCCAAGCATTTT.